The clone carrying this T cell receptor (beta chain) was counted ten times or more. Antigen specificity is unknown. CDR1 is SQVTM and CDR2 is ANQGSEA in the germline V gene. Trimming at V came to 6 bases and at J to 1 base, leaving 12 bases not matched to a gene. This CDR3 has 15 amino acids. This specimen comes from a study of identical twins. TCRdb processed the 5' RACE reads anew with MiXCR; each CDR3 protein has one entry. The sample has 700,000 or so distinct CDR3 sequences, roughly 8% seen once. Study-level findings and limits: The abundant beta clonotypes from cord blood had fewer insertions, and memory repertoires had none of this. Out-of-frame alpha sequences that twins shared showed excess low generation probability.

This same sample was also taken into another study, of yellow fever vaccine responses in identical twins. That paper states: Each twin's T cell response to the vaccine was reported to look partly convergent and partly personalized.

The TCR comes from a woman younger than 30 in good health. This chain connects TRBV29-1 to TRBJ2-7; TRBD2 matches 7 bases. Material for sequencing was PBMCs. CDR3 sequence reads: CSVELNREGSYEQYF. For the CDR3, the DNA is TGCAGCGTGGAACTTAATAGGGAGGGATCCTACGAGCAGTACTTC.